This passage covers 18 T cell receptor beta chains from one sample sequenced in a study of cytomegalovirus exposure and HLA in healthy donors. PCR was performed using 60 Vbeta and 13 Jbeta primers. Produced via immunoSEQ multiplex PCR; TCRdb's table is partial and in-frame only. The sample contains around 140,000 clones, roughly 72% of which appear only once. Sequencing was performed on PBMCs. These receptors all come from a male donor in good health and CMV-seronegative.

The rearrangement links TRBV6-1 to TRBJ1-5; D is uncertain. Trimming took 4 bases from V and 0 from J, leaving 13 bases between them. Germline CDR1 MNHNS, CDR2 SASEGT. This CDR3 contains 16 residues. CDR3 region: CASSGPGSYSNQPQHF. CDR3 sequence (DNA): TGTGCCAGCAGTGGGCCGGGATCTTATAGCAATCAGCCCCAGCATTTT.

The count of this clone is one. The chain uses TRBV13 and TRBJ1-1, with 10 bases lining up with TRBD1. The CDR3 consists of 15 residues. J lost 4 bases, V lost 0 bases, and 2 bases had no gene match. Germline assignment: CDR1 PRHDT and CDR2 FYEKMQ (reference sequence). In DNA, the CDR3 is TGTGCCAGCAGCTTAGGCAGGGACAGGGGCACTGAAGCTTTCTTT. Its protein is CASSLGRDRGTEAFF.

A few counts support this clone. Different DNA sequences within this sample yield the same CDR3. The chain joins TRBV7-3 to TRBJ1-5; maybe TRBD1 (6 bases). V was shortened by 0 bases and J by 7 bases, with 7 bases between the two germline ends. Germline V CDR1 and CDR2: SGHTA, FQGTGA. The CDR3 is 13 amino acids. The CDR3 sequence: CASSLTGGQPQHF. DNA of the CDR3: TGTGCCAGCAGCTTAACTGGGGGCCAGCCCCAGCATTTT. Full variable domain (outside the CDR3, taken from reference TRBV7-3 and TRBJ1-5): GAGVSQTPSNKVTEKGKYVELRCDPISGHTALYWYRQSLGQGPEFLIYFQGTGAADDSGLPNDRFFAVRPEGSVSTLKIQRTERGDSAVYLCASSLTGGQPQHFGDGTRLSIL.

The V call is TRBV30, the J call TRBJ2-2, with D uncertain. The CDR3 has 14 amino acids. V was trimmed by 3 bases and J by 4 bases, leaving 12 bases between them. CDR1 is GTSNPN, CDR2 SVGIG, per germline (reference sequence). For the CDR3, the DNA is TGTGCCTGGAGGCCCCCCCCGGGCACCGGGGAGCTGTTTTTT. Amino acid sequence: CAWRPPPGTGELFF.

The DNA of the CDR3 is TGTGCCACCAGCAGAGATAAGCGAGAGTTGAGTGGAAACACCATATATTTT. This sequence encodes CATSRDKRELSGNTIYF. The chain carries TRBV15 and TRBJ1-3, with D hard to call. The CDR3 is 17 amino acids. V was pared by 0 bases and J by 3 bases, with 15 bases between. From germline, CDR1 is LNHNV and CDR2 YYDKDF (reference sequence). Full variable domain (remainder filled in from reference TRBV15 and TRBJ1-3): DAMVIQNPRYQVTQFGKPVTLSCSQTLNHNVMYWYQQKSSQAPKLLFHYYDKDFNNEADTPDNFQSRRPNTSFCFLDIRSPGLGDTAMYLCATSRDKRELSGNTIYFGEGSWLTVV.

The gene calls are TRBV4-2 and TRBJ2-1; 8 bases are a match to TRBD2. The CDR3 covers 17 residues. V lost 0 bases, J lost 6 bases, and 10 bases stayed unmatched. Per germline, CDR1 LGHNA and CDR2 YNFKEQ. The CDR3 spells CASSQDWREEGINEQFF. CDR3 bases: TGTGCCAGCAGCCAAGATTGGCGGGAGGAGGGCATCAATGAGCAGTTCTTC.

This sequence joins TRBV5-1 and TRBJ2-5, with 7 bases that match TRBD2. The CDR3 has 13 residues. Unmatched junction bases numbered 5, after V lost 4 bases and J lost 5 bases. Germline CDR1 SGHRS, CDR2 YFSETQ. The CDR3 loop is CASSLGLGETQYF. DNA for the CDR3: TGCGCCAGCAGCCTCGGACTAGGGGAGACCCAGTACTTC. Looking up the rest from reference TRBV5-1 and TRBJ2-5 gives the full variable domain: KAGVTQTPRYLIKTRGQQVTLSCSPISGHRSVSWYQQTPGQGLQFLFEYFSETQRNKGNFPGRFSGRQFSNSRSEMNVSTLELGDSALYLCASSLGLGETQYFGPGTRLLVL.

The V and J genes are TRBV2 and TRBJ1-1; 12 bases map to TRBD1. The trim removed 3 bases at V and 1 base at J, leaving 6 bases unmatched. Germline V gene data show CDR1 as SNHLY and CDR2 as FYNNEI. This CDR3 is built from 17 residues. As DNA, the CDR3 is TGTGCCAGCAGTGAGGGACAGGGGGCAGTTAAGAACACTGAAGCTTTCTTT. Its translation: CASSEGQGAVKNTEAFF.

The chain combines TRBV6-5 with TRBJ2-1, with D possibly matching TRBD2 (5 bases). Deletions cut 8 bases from V and 0 bases from J, with 11 bases between. This CDR3 is 14 amino acids long. Germline V gene sequence: CDR1 MNHEY, CDR2 SVGAGI. The CDR3 bases are TGTGCCAGCTCAAGAGGGAGCTCCTACAATGAGCAGTTCTTC. Translated, it gives CASSRGSSYNEQFF.

This clone came up once. The V and J genes are TRBV5-1 and TRBJ1-4; D is possibly TRBD1 (5 bases). V gave up 4 bases and J gave up 8 bases, with 15 bases separating them. Germline-derived CDR1 and CDR2 are SGHRS and YFSETQ. This CDR3 spans 14 amino acids. This chain's CDR3 is CASSTSGIKEKLFF. The CDR3 nucleotides are TGCGCCAGCAGCACGTCAGGGATTAAAGAAAAACTGTTTTTT.

The chain joins TRBV9 to TRBJ2-1; no reliable D call. The ends were cut back, 0 bases at V and 10 bases at J, with 5 bases in the middle. CDR3 length equals 11 residues. Germline V gene lookup returns CDR1 SGDLS and CDR2 YYNGEE. CDR3 sequence: CASSVGREQFF. The CDR3 DNA is TGTGCCAGCAGCGTAGGCAGGGAGCAGTTCTTC.

The chain links TRBV10-3 to TRBJ1-1; 12 bases fit TRBD1. Germline lookup yields CDR1 ENHRY and CDR2 SYGVKD. CDR3 length equals 15 residues. The junction had 7 bases not matched to a gene; V was cut back by 7 bases and J by 4 bases. The chain's CDR3 is CAITEGTGGFTEAFF. The DNA of the CDR3 is TGTGCCATCACCGAAGGGACAGGGGGCTTCACTGAAGCTTTCTTT.

The CDR3 region has the DNA TGTGCCAGCAGCCAAGCGGCTAGCGGGGGGGTGAGAGAAACCGGGGAGCTGTTTTTT. Encoded protein: CASSQAASGGVRETGELFF. The rearrangement uses TRBV4-2 and TRBJ2-2, with TRBD2 matching 12 bases. The CDR3 is 19 amino acids. V was clipped by 1 base and J by 5 bases; unmatched bases: 11. CDR1 is LGHNA and CDR2 is YNFKEQ in the germline V gene.

The rearrangement links TRBV9 to TRBJ2-1; 8 positions agree with TRBD1. CDR1 is SGDLS and CDR2 is YYNGEE in the germline V gene. The CDR3 has 16 residues. The V gene end was trimmed by 0 bases and the J gene end by 2 bases; junction bases not matched to a gene: 4. CDR3 in amino acids: CASSVAQGAAYNEQFF. CDR3 in DNA: TGTGCCAGCAGCGTAGCTCAGGGGGCGGCCTACAATGAGCAGTTCTTC.

The chain recombines TRBV7-2 with TRBJ2-1; weak D call: TRBD1 (5 bases). This CDR3 region has 15 residues. The V and J ends lost 5 bases and 7 bases respectively, with 18 bases between them. CDR1 and CDR2 (germline): SGHTA, FQGNSA. CDR3 in amino acids: CASSRRQTFANEQFF. For the CDR3, the DNA is TGTGCCAGCAGCCGCCGACAGACCTTCGCGAATGAGCAGTTCTTC.

This chain joins TRBV20-1 and TRBJ2-7; perhaps TRBD1 as D (6 bases). Germline V lookup: CDR1 DFQATT, CDR2 SNEGSKA (reference sequence). This CDR3 region has 11 residues. Trimming took off 5 bases at V and 6 bases at J, with 11 bases between the two ends. CDR3 sequence (DNA): TGCAGTGCTGGCCGAGGGGGCGAGCAGTACTTC. It translates to CSAGRGGEQYF.

The chain couples TRBV5-5 to TRBJ2-1, with D possibly TRBD1 on 5 matching bases. V was pared by 1 base and J by 10 bases, with 9 bases between. Per the germline V gene, CDR1 is SGHKS and CDR2 is YYEKEE (reference sequence). The CDR3 covers 12 residues. The CDR3 reads CASSLPWGEQFF. As DNA, the CDR3 is TGTGCCAGCAGCTTGCCTTGGGGCGAGCAGTTCTTC. The complete variable domain, with remaining parts taken from reference TRBV5-5 and TRBJ2-1, reads DAGVTQSPTHLIKTRGQQVTLRCSPISGHKSVSWYQQVLGQGPQFIFQYYEKEERGRGNFPDRFSARQFPNYSSELNVNALLLGDSALYLCASSLPWGEQFFGPGTRLTVL.

The CDR3 DNA reads TGTGCCAGCAGCGGCCTCGGACAGGGGCTGGTTGGGGCCAACGTCCTGACTTTC. It encodes CASSGLGQGLVGANVLTF. The chain links TRBV9 to TRBJ2-6; 9 bases line up with TRBD1. This CDR3 contains 18 residues. V dropped 3 bases and J dropped 3; count of bases not matched to a gene: 10. CDR1 SGDLS and CDR2 YYNGEE come from the germline V gene.